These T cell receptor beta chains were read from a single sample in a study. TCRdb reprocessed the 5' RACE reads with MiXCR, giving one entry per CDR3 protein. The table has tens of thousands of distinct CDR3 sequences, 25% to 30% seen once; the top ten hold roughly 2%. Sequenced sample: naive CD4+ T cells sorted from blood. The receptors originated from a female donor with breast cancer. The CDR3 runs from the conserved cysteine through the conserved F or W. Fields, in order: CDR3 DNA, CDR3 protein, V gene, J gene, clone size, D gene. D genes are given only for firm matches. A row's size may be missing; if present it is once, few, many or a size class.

CDR3nt: TGCGCCAGCAGCCAAGTAGGGAGGGGTGAGGGCCCAGATACGCAGTATTTT
CDR3aa: CASSQVGRGEGPDTQYF
v_gene: TRBV4-1
j_gene: TRBJ2-3
abundance: few
d_gene: TRBD2

CDR3nt: TGTGCCAGCAGCCAAGGGTCTTCGACAGGTTCGGCTGGAAACACCATATATTTT
CDR3aa: CASSQGSSTGSAGNTIYF
v_gene: TRBV3-1
j_gene: TRBJ1-3
abundance: many
d_gene: NA

CDR3nt: TGTGCCACCAGTGATTGGGGGAACACTGAAGCTTTCTTT
CDR3aa: CATSDWGNTEAFF
v_gene: TRBV24-1
j_gene: TRBJ1-1
abundance: NA
d_gene: NA

CDR3nt: TGTGCCAGCAGCGTGCTCCCTGAGAATGAGCAGTTCTTC
CDR3aa: CASSVLPENEQFF
v_gene: TRBV9
j_gene: TRBJ2-1
abundance: few
d_gene: NA

CDR3nt: TGCAGTGCTAGGGAGGGACCCTCAGATACGCAGTATTTT
CDR3aa: CSAREGPSDTQYF
v_gene: TRBV20-1
j_gene: TRBJ2-3
abundance: NA
d_gene: NA

CDR3nt: TGTGCCAGCAGTACCACGTTTCCAGGGGGCAACGAGCAGTACTTC
CDR3aa: CASSTTFPGGNEQYF
v_gene: TRBV12-3/TRBV12-4
j_gene: TRBJ2-7
abundance: NA
d_gene: TRBD1

CDR3nt: TGTGCCAGCAGTTACTGGGACAGGGGCGAGCAGTACTTC
CDR3aa: CASSYWDRGEQYF
v_gene: TRBV6-5
j_gene: TRBJ2-7
abundance: NA
d_gene: TRBD1

CDR3nt: TGTGCCAGCAGCTTAGACACAACCTCTGGGGCCAACGTCCTGACTTTC
CDR3aa: CASSLDTTSGANVLTF
v_gene: TRBV7-3
j_gene: TRBJ2-6
abundance: few
d_gene: NA

CDR3nt: TGTGCCTGGAGACCCCCAGGGCGGACCGGGGAGCTGTTTTTT
CDR3aa: CAWRPPGRTGELFF
v_gene: TRBV30
j_gene: TRBJ2-2
abundance: few
d_gene: NA

CDR3nt: TGTGCCAGCAGCCAAGACGCCGGGACTAGCGGTGGAACCCAAGAGACCCAGTACTTC
CDR3aa: CASSQDAGTSGGTQETQYF
v_gene: TRBV4-2
j_gene: TRBJ2-5
abundance: few
d_gene: TRBD2

CDR3nt: TGCGCCAGCAGCCGCCCAGGGTGGGCGCACACTGAAGCTTTCTTT
CDR3aa: CASSRPGWAHTEAFF
v_gene: TRBV4-1
j_gene: TRBJ1-1
abundance: few
d_gene: NA

CDR3nt: TGTGCCAGCAGTTACGGGACTAGCGGGGTCCAGGGCAGTGAGCAGTTCTTC
CDR3aa: CASSYGTSGVQGSEQFF
v_gene: TRBV6-5
j_gene: TRBJ2-1
abundance: NA
d_gene: TRBD2

CDR3nt: TGTGCCACCAGCCCGACCAGCTCCTACAATGAGCAGTTCTTC
CDR3aa: CATSPTSSYNEQFF
v_gene: TRBV15
j_gene: TRBJ2-1
abundance: NA
d_gene: NA

CDR3nt: TGTGCCATCACAGGGCAGGGAAAAACAGATACGCAGTATTTT
CDR3aa: CAITGQGKTDTQYF
v_gene: TRBV2
j_gene: TRBJ2-3
abundance: few
d_gene: NA

CDR3nt: TGTGCCAGCACGACTAGCGGGAGCTCCTACGAGCAGTACTTC
CDR3aa: CASTTSGSSYEQYF
v_gene: TRBV25-1
j_gene: TRBJ2-7
abundance: NA
d_gene: TRBD2

CDR3nt: TGTGCCAGCAGCGCCAGACAGGGGGCTTACGAGCAGTACTTC
CDR3aa: CASSARQGAYEQYF
v_gene: TRBV7-9
j_gene: TRBJ2-7
abundance: NA
d_gene: TRBD1

CDR3nt: TGCGCCAGCAGCTTGGCCGCAGCTAACAATTATGGCTACACCTTC
CDR3aa: CASSLAAANNYGYTF
v_gene: TRBV5-1
j_gene: TRBJ1-2
abundance: few
d_gene: NA

CDR3nt: TGTGCCAGCAGCTCCAGGGTGGACAATGAGCAGTTCTTC
CDR3aa: CASSSRVDNEQFF
v_gene: TRBV7-9
j_gene: TRBJ2-1
abundance: NA
d_gene: NA

CDR3nt: TGCGCCAGCAGCCTAGCGCCGGGACTAGCGGAAGGGCGGAACACAGATACGCAGTATTTT
CDR3aa: CASSLAPGLAEGRNTDTQYF
v_gene: TRBV4-1
j_gene: TRBJ2-3
abundance: NA
d_gene: TRBD2

CDR3nt: TGCAGTGCTAGAGCCGTAGCTAACTATGGCTACACCTTC
CDR3aa: CSARAVANYGYTF
v_gene: TRBV20-1
j_gene: TRBJ1-2
abundance: NA
d_gene: NA

CDR3nt: TGTGCCAGCAGTTTTCGGCGCAGCATGGAGCAGTACTTC
CDR3aa: CASSFRRSMEQYF
v_gene: TRBV6-5
j_gene: TRBJ2-7
abundance: few
d_gene: NA

CDR3nt: TGTGCCAGCAGCTTAGGTGGGGGGTTCACAGATACGCAGTATTTT
CDR3aa: CASSLGGGFTDTQYF
v_gene: TRBV7-9
j_gene: TRBJ2-3
abundance: few
d_gene: NA

CDR3nt: TGTGCCATCAGCCAAGCGGGGGGCGGCTCCTACGAGCAGTACTTC
CDR3aa: CAISQAGGGSYEQYF
v_gene: TRBV10-3
j_gene: TRBJ2-7
abundance: NA
d_gene: TRBD2

CDR3nt: TGTGCCTCAGGGACCCACAATGAGCAGTTCTTC
CDR3aa: CASGTHNEQFF
v_gene: TRBV28
j_gene: TRBJ2-1
abundance: few
d_gene: NA

CDR3nt: TGCGCCAGCAGCTGGGAGTACAGGGGCTACTCCTACGAGCAGTACTTC
CDR3aa: CASSWEYRGYSYEQYF
v_gene: TRBV5-1
j_gene: TRBJ2-7
abundance: NA
d_gene: TRBD1

CDR3nt: TGTGCCAGCGGTTGGGGGACCTACGAGCAGTACTTC
CDR3aa: CASGWGTYEQYF
v_gene: TRBV12-3/TRBV12-4
j_gene: TRBJ2-7
abundance: NA
d_gene: NA

CDR3nt: TGTGCCAGCAGCAAAGCGAAACAGGGGGGTACTGAAGCTTTCTTT
CDR3aa: CASSKAKQGGTEAFF
v_gene: TRBV21-1
j_gene: TRBJ1-1
abundance: few
d_gene: NA

CDR3nt: TGTGCCTCGAGGGAGAGGACAGGGACCTTGAAAGCTTTCTTT
CDR3aa: CASRERTGTLKAFF
v_gene: TRBV19
j_gene: TRBJ1-1
abundance: few
d_gene: TRBD1

CDR3nt: TGCGCCAGCAGCCAAGTCCGCTTTTTAGGGACATTGAACACCGGGGAGCTGTTTTTT
CDR3aa: CASSQVRFLGTLNTGELFF
v_gene: TRBV4-1
j_gene: TRBJ2-2
abundance: few
d_gene: NA

CDR3nt: TGCAGTGCCCCTGCCGGGGGCGTCGGGGAGACCCAGTACTTC
CDR3aa: CSAPAGGVGETQYF
v_gene: TRBV20-1
j_gene: TRBJ2-5
abundance: many
d_gene: NA

CDR3nt: TGCGCCAGCAGCTTAGACGGACAGGGGCTCTATGGCTACACCTTC
CDR3aa: CASSLDGQGLYGYTF
v_gene: TRBV5-1
j_gene: TRBJ1-2
abundance: NA
d_gene: TRBD1

CDR3nt: TGTGCCAGCAGCGCTACAGGAGTGAACACTGAAGCTTTCTTT
CDR3aa: CASSATGVNTEAFF
v_gene: TRBV6-1
j_gene: TRBJ1-1
abundance: NA
d_gene: NA

CDR3nt: TGCGCCAGCGGGATAGCGGGGGGCCAAGAGACCCAGTACTTC
CDR3aa: CASGIAGGQETQYF
v_gene: TRBV5-1
j_gene: TRBJ2-5
abundance: NA
d_gene: TRBD2

CDR3nt: TGCGCCAGCGCTTCCTCGAGGGGGGGCATTCAGTACTTC
CDR3aa: CASASSRGGIQYF
v_gene: TRBV4-1
j_gene: TRBJ2-4
abundance: few
d_gene: NA

CDR3nt: TGTGCCAGCAGCCCCCAAGTAGCGGGAGGGCCGGGTACGCAGTATTTT
CDR3aa: CASSPQVAGGPGTQYF
v_gene: TRBV7-2
j_gene: TRBJ2-3
abundance: NA
d_gene: TRBD2

CDR3nt: TGCGCCAGCAGCTTGGGGGGCCGCTCTATCGGGTCGGATGGCTACACCTTC
CDR3aa: CASSLGGRSIGSDGYTF
v_gene: TRBV5-1
j_gene: TRBJ1-2
abundance: few
d_gene: NA

CDR3nt: TGCGCCAGCTTGCGAAGTCTAGACACAGATACGCAGTATTTT
CDR3aa: CASLRSLDTDTQYF
v_gene: TRBV5-1
j_gene: TRBJ2-3
abundance: few
d_gene: NA

CDR3nt: TGTGCCAGCAGCTTAGATGACACATACAATGAGCAGTTCTTC
CDR3aa: CASSLDDTYNEQFF
v_gene: TRBV11-3
j_gene: TRBJ2-1
abundance: few
d_gene: NA

CDR3nt: TGTGCCAGCAGCGCCCCGCTCGACAAGAACACTGAAGCTTTCTTT
CDR3aa: CASSAPLDKNTEAFF
v_gene: TRBV5-5
j_gene: TRBJ1-1
abundance: NA
d_gene: NA

CDR3nt: TGCGCCAGCAGCCGTAGCGCGAGCTCCTACAATGAGCAGTTCTTC
CDR3aa: CASSRSASSYNEQFF
v_gene: TRBV5-1
j_gene: TRBJ2-1
abundance: NA
d_gene: NA

CDR3nt: TGTGCCAGCAGGGCATACTCTGGGGCCAACGTCCTGACTTTC
CDR3aa: CASRAYSGANVLTF
v_gene: TRBV27
j_gene: TRBJ2-6
abundance: NA
d_gene: NA

CDR3nt: TGCAGCGTTAACAGGGAATTTGAGCGGTTCTTC
CDR3aa: CSVNREFERFF
v_gene: TRBV29-1
j_gene: TRBJ2-1
abundance: NA
d_gene: NA

CDR3nt: TGTGCCAGCAGCTCCCCCGACCTCGCGAACACCGGGGAGCTGTTTTTT
CDR3aa: CASSSPDLANTGELFF
v_gene: TRBV28
j_gene: TRBJ2-2
abundance: few
d_gene: NA

CDR3nt: TGCAGTGCTAGAGAGCCCAGGGATAACTACGAGCAGTACTTC
CDR3aa: CSAREPRDNYEQYF
v_gene: TRBV20-1
j_gene: TRBJ2-7
abundance: few
d_gene: NA

CDR3nt: TGCGCCAGCAGCAAGGCGGGGGAGACCCAGTACTTC
CDR3aa: CASSKAGETQYF
v_gene: TRBV5-1
j_gene: TRBJ2-5
abundance: few
d_gene: NA

CDR3nt: TGCGCCAGCAGCACGGAGGATAGGGAAAGGTGGTTCTTC
CDR3aa: CASSTEDRERWFF
v_gene: TRBV5-1
j_gene: TRBJ2-1
abundance: many
d_gene: NA

CDR3nt: TGTGCCAGCAGTAACGCCGTAGGGGGGCCGTCTCGCACAGATACGCAGTATTTT
CDR3aa: CASSNAVGGPSRTDTQYF
v_gene: TRBV6-5
j_gene: TRBJ2-3
abundance: NA
d_gene: NA

CDR3nt: TGCGCCAGCAGCCAAACAGGGTGGGATACGCAGTATTTT
CDR3aa: CASSQTGWDTQYF
v_gene: TRBV5-1
j_gene: TRBJ2-3
abundance: NA
d_gene: NA

CDR3nt: TGTGCCAGCAGTTCACAGGGATTCAGTAGGTTTAGCTCTGGAAACACCATATATTTT
CDR3aa: CASSSQGFSRFSSGNTIYF
v_gene: TRBV6-5
j_gene: TRBJ1-3
abundance: once
d_gene: NA

CDR3nt: TGTGCCAGCTCATCCGGATTCGATGAAAAACTGTTTTTT
CDR3aa: CASSSGFDEKLFF
v_gene: TRBV18
j_gene: TRBJ1-4
abundance: NA
d_gene: NA

CDR3nt: TGCGCCAGCAGCCAAGATAGGAGGGGGACTGGGGCTTTCTTT
CDR3aa: CASSQDRRGTGAFF
v_gene: TRBV4-3
j_gene: TRBJ1-1
abundance: few
d_gene: NA

CDR3nt: TGTGCCAGCAGTTTGACAGCTAGCGGGAGGGGATCAGGCAATGAGCAGTTCTTC
CDR3aa: CASSLTASGRGSGNEQFF
v_gene: TRBV12-3/TRBV12-4
j_gene: TRBJ2-1
abundance: medium-sized
d_gene: TRBD2

CDR3nt: TGTGCCAGCAGCTTAGACGGGTTGGAGCAGTACTTC
CDR3aa: CASSLDGLEQYF
v_gene: TRBV7-3
j_gene: TRBJ2-7
abundance: NA
d_gene: NA

CDR3nt: TGCGCCAGCAGCACAGGACTAGTAGTGAGCACCGGGGTGCTGTTTTTT
CDR3aa: CASSTGLVVSTGVLFF
v_gene: TRBV5-1
j_gene: TRBJ2-2
abundance: NA
d_gene: TRBD2

CDR3nt: TGTGCCAGCAGCCAGGAAACGGGGGAAGCTTTCTTT
CDR3aa: CASSQETGEAFF
v_gene: TRBV3-1
j_gene: TRBJ1-1
abundance: few
d_gene: NA

CDR3nt: TGTGCCAGCTCACCCCCGGCGCATCCTGGGGATGAGCAGTTCTTC
CDR3aa: CASSPPAHPGDEQFF
v_gene: TRBV18
j_gene: TRBJ2-1
abundance: NA
d_gene: NA

CDR3nt: TGCGCCAGCAGCCAGGACTGGGGTGAGCAGTTCTTC
CDR3aa: CASSQDWGEQFF
v_gene: TRBV4-3
j_gene: TRBJ2-1
abundance: few
d_gene: NA

CDR3nt: TGTGCCAGCAGCGGGGGGAGGGGGATGTACCAAGAGACCCAGTACTTC
CDR3aa: CASSGGRGMYQETQYF
v_gene: TRBV11-2
j_gene: TRBJ2-5
abundance: few
d_gene: NA

CDR3nt: TGTGCCAGCAGCCCCCACATGAACACTGAAGCTTTCTTT
CDR3aa: CASSPHMNTEAFF
v_gene: TRBV7-3
j_gene: TRBJ1-1
abundance: NA
d_gene: NA